The 6 T cell receptor beta chains below all came from one sample that was sequenced in a study of response to subunit inactivated influenza vaccine. A single record per CDR3 protein comes from TCRdb applying MiXCR to the RT-PCR reads. The table has around 540,000 distinct CDR3 sequences, around 11% seen once. The sequencing used PBMCs from blood, collected on the day of vaccination. Source of these receptors: a man aged 50 or older who received an inactivated influenza vaccine.

This clonotype was picked up many times. In DNA, the CDR3 is TGTGCCAGCAGCTTTAGCGGGAGTGGCAAAAACATTCAGTACTTC. Encoded protein: CASSFSGSGKNIQYF. The genes are TRBV7-2 and TRBJ2-4; TRBD2 aligns across 9 bases. In germline, CDR1 is SGHTA, CDR2 FQGNSA. The CDR3 length is 15 residues. V dropped 3 bases and J dropped 3; count of bases not matched to a gene: 3.

This clonotype was counted a few times. The chain uses TRBV24-1 and TRBJ1-2; D not certain. Germline V lookup: CDR1 KGHDR, CDR2 SFDVKD. Trimming removed 1 base from V and 3 bases from J, with 5 bases in between. The CDR3 has 13 residues. The CDR3 is CATSDFGDYGYTF. CDR3 DNA: TGTGCCACCAGTGATTTCGGGGACTATGGCTACACCTTC.

In its sample, this clonotype was seen many times. The rearrangement uses TRBV20-1 and TRBJ2-1; TRBD2 is a possible D gene (5 bases). Germline CDR1 is DFQATT and CDR2 is SNEGSKA (reference sequence). The germline V and J ends were trimmed by 5 bases and 6 bases, with 20 bases remaining between them. This CDR3 spans 15 amino acids. The CDR3 protein is CSALSGRGRSNEQFF. DNA of the CDR3: TGCAGTGCTCTGAGTGGGAGAGGGAGATCCAATGAGCAGTTCTTC.

To note about this clonotype: At one end the junction does not follow the germline gene, possibly because of a read error. The chain joins TRBV12-3 or TRBV12-4 to TRBJ2-1; D call uncertain. This CDR3 has 14 amino acids. This CDR3 is CASSQRWLHNEQLF. CDR3 sequence (DNA): TGTGCCAGCAGTCAAAGGTGGCTACACAATGAGCAGTTGTTC.

This sequence joins TRBV10-3 and TRBJ2-1, with 14 nucleotides matching TRBD2. Trimming cost V 6 bases and J 9 bases; bases outside gene matches: 7. Germline V gene lookup returns CDR1 ENHRY and CDR2 SYGVKD. This CDR3 is built from 15 residues. The DNA of the CDR3 is TGTGCCATCAGCCCGACTAGCGGGGGGGCCACTGAGCAGTTCTTC. Its translation: CAISPTSGGATEQFF.

The rearrangement links TRBV12-3 or TRBV12-4 to TRBJ2-7, with 8 positions matching TRBD1. V was pared by 6 bases and J by 7 bases, with 23 bases of the junction left unmatched. This CDR3 comprises 18 residues. CDR3 nucleotides: TGTGCCAGCAGCAAACCGGGACCCGGGACAGGCCTACTGGGGGAGCAGTACTTC. Translation: CASSKPGPGTGLLGEQYF.